This T cell receptor (beta chain) was sequenced in a study of regulatory T cells in long-lasting Graves disease. Study context: Graves' patients diagnosed newly had used antithyroid drugs under 3 months.

The sample's time point: newly diagnosed GD, antithyroid drugs for less than 3 months. Scientists built the TCR library using RNA that was extracted from PBMCs. A volume of approximately 9.8 milliliters of peripheral blood was collected in EDTA tubes. Building of the TCR beta libraries involved iRepertoire HTBI primers and Arm-PCR of CDR3 regions. MiXCR, run by TCRdb on the multiplex PCR reads, gives a single entry per CDR3 protein. The repertoire includes 400,000 to 650,000 distinct CDR3 sequences, roughly 16% of them detected once, and around 25% sits in the top ten. The CDR3 length is 14 residues. J gave up 4 bases and V 6 bases, and 8 bases lay outside the gene matches. In germline, CDR1 is MDHEN, CDR2 SYDVKM. These data also formed part of another study, on T cells in Graves' hyperthyroidism and ophthalmopathy.

Material: peripheral blood mononuclear cells (PBMCs), obtained at new diagnosis, from a patient treated with antithyroid drugs. This TCR was recovered from a woman aged 35 to 59 with Graves disease. The chain carries TRBV28 and TRBJ2-7, with 8 bases matching TRBD2. CDR3 amino acids: CASSPPGGGYEQYF. CDR3 coding DNA: TGTGCCAGCAGCCCCCCGGGGGGGGGTTACGAGCAGTACTTC.